This TCR beta chain derives from a study of metastatic and nonmetastatic thyroid tumors. Across the study: Repertoires from malignant and benign thyroid patients were compared across blood and tumor or nodule tissue.

V shed 3 bases, J shed 3 bases, and the junction held 1 base outside the gene matches. The CDR3 covers 14 residues. Germline CDR1 and CDR2: MNHEY and SMNVEV (reference sequence). Per the authors' pipeline: The study took CDR3 differences across clinicopathological groups and made a distant-metastasis classifier for papillary thyroid cancer from them. Using MiXCR, TCRdb re-called clones from the PCR reads. The V and J calls, along with clone size, are taken from TCRdb and not from the paper's own processing. The sample lists 8,000 to 9,500 clones; over 25% were seen once. This clone is hyperexpanded in the sample. Other DNA sequences in this specimen translate into the identical CDR3. Thyroid surgery was preceded by no treatment in any patient.

V gene TRBV27 combines with J gene TRBJ2-7; 11 nucleotides match TRBD2. The sequencing sample was made of tumor tissue. This receptor was identified in a female donor with papillary thyroid cancer or a benign thyroid nodule (not recorded which). Some clones in this sample may be carry-over from other donors' samples. CDR3 in amino acids: CASSFGTSGYEQYF. CDR3 in DNA: TGTGCCAGCAGTTTCGGGACTAGCGGCTACGAGCAGTACTTC.